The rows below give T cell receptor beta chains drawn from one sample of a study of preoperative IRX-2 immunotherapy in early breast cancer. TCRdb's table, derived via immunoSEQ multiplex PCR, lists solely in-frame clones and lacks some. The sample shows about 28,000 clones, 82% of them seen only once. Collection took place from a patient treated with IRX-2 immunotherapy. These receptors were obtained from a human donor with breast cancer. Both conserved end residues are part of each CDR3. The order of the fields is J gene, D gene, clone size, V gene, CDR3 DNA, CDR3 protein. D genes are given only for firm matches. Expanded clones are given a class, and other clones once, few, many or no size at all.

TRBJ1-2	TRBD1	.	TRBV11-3	TGTGCCAGCGAAACCGGGACAGGGCCGAGAGGCTACACCTTC	CASETGTGPRGYTF
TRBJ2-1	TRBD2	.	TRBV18	TGTGCCAGCTCGAACAGCGGGAGGCTGGGTGAGCAGTTCTTC	CASSNSGRLGEQFF
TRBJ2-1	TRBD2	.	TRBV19	TGTGCCAGTATGGCGGGGGTACCCTACAATGAGCAGTTCTTC	CASMAGVPYNEQFF
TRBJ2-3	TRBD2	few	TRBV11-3	TGTGCCAGCAGCTTACGGCTAGCGGGAGTTTCGAAGACAGATACGCAGTATTTT	CASSLRLAGVSKTDTQYF
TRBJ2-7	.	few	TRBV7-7	TGTGCCAGCAGCTCAAGATCCACCGGGGGCGAGCAGTACTTC	CASSSRSTGGEQYF
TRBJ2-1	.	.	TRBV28	TGTGCCAGCAGTTTCTTCTACCAGACAGGACACAATGAGCAGTTCTTC	CASSFFYQTGHNEQFF
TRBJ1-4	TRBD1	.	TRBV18	TGTGCCAGCTCGGACAGGGGAGGCGAAAAACTGTTTTTT	CASSDRGGEKLFF
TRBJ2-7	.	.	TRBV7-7	TGTGCCAGCAGCCAAGACGCCGCCCGCTACGAGCAGTACTTC	CASSQDAARYEQYF
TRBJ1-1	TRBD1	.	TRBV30	TGTGCCTGGAGGACAGGGGTAATATCGGCTTTCTTT	CAWRTGVISAFF
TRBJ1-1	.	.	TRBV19	TGTGCCAGTAGTATCTTGGGCAGTCTGAACACTGAAGCTTTCTTT	CASSILGSLNTEAFF
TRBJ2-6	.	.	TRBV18	TGTGCCAGCTCACCCGGACGGACCTCTGGGGCCAACGTCCTGACTTTC	CASSPGRTSGANVLTF
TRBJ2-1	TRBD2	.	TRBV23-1	TGCGCCAGCAGCCAAGGACTAGCTGAATACAATGAGCAGTTCTTC	CASSQGLAEYNEQFF
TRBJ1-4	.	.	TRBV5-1	TGCGCCAGCAGCTTGCTGCAGGGCGCTGAAAAACTGTTTTTT	CASSLLQGAEKLFF
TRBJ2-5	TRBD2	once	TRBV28	TGTGCCAGCAGGGAACTAGCGGGGGGGCAAGAGACCCAGTACTTC	CASRELAGGQETQYF
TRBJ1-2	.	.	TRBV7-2	TGTGCCAGCAGCGCCTCGGGTACTATGGGCTACACCTTC	CASSASGTMGYTF
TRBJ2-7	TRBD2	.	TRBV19	TGTGCCAGTAGTTCGGCGGGAGGGCTCGAGCAGTACTTC	CASSSAGGLEQYF
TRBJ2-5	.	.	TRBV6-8	TGTGCCAGCGGCTCTTTCACGGAGGGCCAGTACTTC	CASGSFTEGQYF
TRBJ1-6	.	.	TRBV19	TGTGCCAGTAGTATGTTGGAGTCAGGTTCACCCCTCCACTTT	CASSMLESGSPLHF
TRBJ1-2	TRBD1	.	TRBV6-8	TGTGCCAGCATGGACAGGGGTGGGTCTAACTATGGCTACACCTTC	CASMDRGGSNYGYTF
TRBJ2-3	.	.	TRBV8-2	TGTGCCAGCTCGCCCACGGCGGCAGATACGCAGTATTTT	CASSPTAADTQYF
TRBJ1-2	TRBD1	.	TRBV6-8	TGTGCCAGCAGTTACAGGGGACAGGGAAACTACACCTTC	CASSYRGQGNYTF
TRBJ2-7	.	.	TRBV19	TGTGCCAGTAGTATAGACGGGGCCGAGCAGTACTTC	CASSIDGAEQYF
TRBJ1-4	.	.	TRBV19	TGTGCCAGTACCTCCAGGTCAACTAATGAAAAACTGTTTTTT	CASTSRSTNEKLFF
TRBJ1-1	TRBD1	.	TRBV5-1	TGCGCCAGCAGCTTTGCGGGACAGTTGAACACTGAAGCTTTCTTT	CASSFAGQLNTEAFF
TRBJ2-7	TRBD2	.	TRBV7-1	TGTGCCAGCAGCTTGTCTAGCGGGACGCCCTACGAGCAGTACTTC	CASSLSSGTPYEQYF
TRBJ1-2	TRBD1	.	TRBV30	TGTGCCTGGACCTACCGGGACAGGGGAAACTATGGCTACACCTTC	CAWTYRDRGNYGYTF
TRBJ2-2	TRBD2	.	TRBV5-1	TGCGCCAGCAGCTTGGGGTCTAGCGGGGCCGGGGAGCTGTTTTTT	CASSLGSSGAGELFF
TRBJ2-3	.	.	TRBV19	TGTGCCAGTAGTATCCGGCACGGGACTTTGGATTGGGGGACAGATACGCAGTATTTT	CASSIRHGTLDWGTDTQYF